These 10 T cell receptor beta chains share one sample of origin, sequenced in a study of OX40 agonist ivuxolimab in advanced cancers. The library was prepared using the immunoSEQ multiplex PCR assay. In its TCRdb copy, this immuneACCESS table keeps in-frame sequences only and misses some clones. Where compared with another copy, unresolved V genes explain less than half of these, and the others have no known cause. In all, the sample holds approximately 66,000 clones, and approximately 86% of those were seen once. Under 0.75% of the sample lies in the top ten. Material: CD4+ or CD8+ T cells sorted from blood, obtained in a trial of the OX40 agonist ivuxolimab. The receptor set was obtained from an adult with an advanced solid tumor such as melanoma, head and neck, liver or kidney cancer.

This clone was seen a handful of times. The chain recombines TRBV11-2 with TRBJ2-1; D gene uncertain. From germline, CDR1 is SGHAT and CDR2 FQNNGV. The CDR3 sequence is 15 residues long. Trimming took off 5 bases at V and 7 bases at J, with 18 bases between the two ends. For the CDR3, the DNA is TGTGCCAGCAGCCTTATACCAGATAGTTGGAATGAGCAGTTCTTC. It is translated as CASSLIPDSWNEQFF.

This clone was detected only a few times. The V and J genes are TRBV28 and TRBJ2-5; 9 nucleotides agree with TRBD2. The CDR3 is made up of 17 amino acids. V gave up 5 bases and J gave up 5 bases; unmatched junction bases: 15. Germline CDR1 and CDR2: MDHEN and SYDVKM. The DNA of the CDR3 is TGTGCCAGCAGTCCCGGGAGGGTAGCGGGAGCCGGCGAGACCCAGTACTTC. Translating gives CASSPGRVAGAGETQYF.

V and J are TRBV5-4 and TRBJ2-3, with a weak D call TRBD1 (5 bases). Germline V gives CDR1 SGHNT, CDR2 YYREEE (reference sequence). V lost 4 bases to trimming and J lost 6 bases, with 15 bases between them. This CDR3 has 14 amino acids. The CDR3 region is CASSEQRGVDTQYF. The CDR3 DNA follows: TGTGCCAGCAGCGAACAAAGGGGTGTCGATACGCAGTATTTT.

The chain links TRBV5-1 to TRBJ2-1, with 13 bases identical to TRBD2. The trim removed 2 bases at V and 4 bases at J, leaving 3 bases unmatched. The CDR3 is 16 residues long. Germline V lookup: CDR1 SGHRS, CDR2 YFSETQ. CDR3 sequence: CASSLPGLAGYNEQFF. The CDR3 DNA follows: TGCGCCAGCAGCTTACCGGGACTAGCGGGGTACAATGAGCAGTTCTTC.

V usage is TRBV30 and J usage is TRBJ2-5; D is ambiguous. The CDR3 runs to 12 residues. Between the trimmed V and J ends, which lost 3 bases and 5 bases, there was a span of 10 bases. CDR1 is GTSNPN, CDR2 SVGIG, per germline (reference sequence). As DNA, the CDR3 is TGTGCCTGGAGCCCGCGGTGGGAGACCCAGTACTTC. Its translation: CAWSPRWETQYF.

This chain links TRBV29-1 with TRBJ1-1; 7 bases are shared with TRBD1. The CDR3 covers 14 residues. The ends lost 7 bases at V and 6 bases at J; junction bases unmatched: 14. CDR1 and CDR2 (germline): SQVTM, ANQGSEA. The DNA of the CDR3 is TGCAGCGCCTCGTCCGGGACAGCCGCCCCTGAAGCTTTCTTT. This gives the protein CSASSGTAAPEAFF. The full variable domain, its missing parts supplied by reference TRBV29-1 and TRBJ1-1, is SAVISQKPSRDICQRGTSLTIQCQVDSQVTMMFWYRQQPGQSLTLIATANQGSEATYESGFVIDKFPISRPNLTFSTLTVSNMSPEDSSIYLCSASSGTAAPEAFFGQGTRLTVV.

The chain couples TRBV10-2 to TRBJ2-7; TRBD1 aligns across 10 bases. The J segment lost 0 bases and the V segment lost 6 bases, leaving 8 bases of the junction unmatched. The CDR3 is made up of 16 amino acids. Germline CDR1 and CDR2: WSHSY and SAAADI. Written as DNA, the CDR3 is TGCGCCAGCAGCCGGGACAGGGGCCCCAGCTCCTACGAGCAGTACTTC. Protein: CASSRDRGPSSYEQYF.

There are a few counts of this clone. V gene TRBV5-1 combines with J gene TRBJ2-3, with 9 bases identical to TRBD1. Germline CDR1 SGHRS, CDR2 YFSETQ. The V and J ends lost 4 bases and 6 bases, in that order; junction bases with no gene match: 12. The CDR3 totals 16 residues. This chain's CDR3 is CASSDLPGQGMDTQYF. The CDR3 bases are TGCGCCAGCAGCGATCTACCGGGACAGGGAATGGATACGCAGTATTTT.

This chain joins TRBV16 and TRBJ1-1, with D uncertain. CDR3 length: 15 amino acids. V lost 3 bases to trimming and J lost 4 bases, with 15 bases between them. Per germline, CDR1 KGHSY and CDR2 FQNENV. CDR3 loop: CASSQSFGFGTEAFF. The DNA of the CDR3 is TGTGCCAGCAGCCAGTCGTTCGGGTTTGGCACTGAAGCTTTCTTT.

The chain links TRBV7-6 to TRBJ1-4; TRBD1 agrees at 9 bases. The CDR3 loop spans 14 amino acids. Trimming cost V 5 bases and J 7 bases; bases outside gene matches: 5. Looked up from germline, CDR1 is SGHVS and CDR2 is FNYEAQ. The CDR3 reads CASSRGQGTEKLFF. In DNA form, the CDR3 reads TGTGCCAGCAGCCGTGGACAGGGGACTGAAAAACTGTTTTTT.